The sequence of this TCR beta chain was determined in a study of long-term antiretroviral therapy in people with HIV. Findings and limits, study-wide: Clonal expansions arising prior to ART prevailed in the repertoire at every time point.

immunoSEQ v3.0 was run at survey level. Sequencing was intended to reach about 35,000-50,000 T-cell genomes per sample. Some clones are missing from TCRdb's copy, which holds only in-frame ones; the method was immunoSEQ multiplex PCR. This table holds roughly 17,000 clones, 75% to 90% found once. The CDR3 length is 15 residues. The junction had 14 bases not matched to a gene; V was cut back by 4 bases and J by 6 bases. CDR1 SQVTM and CDR2 ANQGSEA come from the germline V gene. In each sample, roughly 0.9-10 million cryopreserved PBMC were present before DNA extraction. About this clone itself: Its antigen is currently unknown.

This clonotype was obtained from a man aged 18-30 years with HIV. Specimen: unsorted PBMCs, collected 0.3 years after starting antiretroviral therapy. The chain couples TRBV29-1 to TRBJ1-2; TRBD1 matches 7 bases. This chain's CDR3 is CSVAGRQGIGDGYTF. For the CDR3, the DNA is TGCAGCGTTGCTGGGAGACAGGGAATAGGGGATGGCTACACCTTC.